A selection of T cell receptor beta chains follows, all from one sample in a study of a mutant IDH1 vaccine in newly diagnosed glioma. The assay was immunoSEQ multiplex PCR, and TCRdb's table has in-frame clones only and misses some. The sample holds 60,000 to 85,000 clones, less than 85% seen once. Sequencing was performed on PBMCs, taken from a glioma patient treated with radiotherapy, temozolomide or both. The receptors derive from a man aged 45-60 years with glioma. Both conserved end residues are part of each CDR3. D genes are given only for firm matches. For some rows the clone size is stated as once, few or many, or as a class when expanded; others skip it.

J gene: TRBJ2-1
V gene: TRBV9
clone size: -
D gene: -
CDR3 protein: CASSAKRATYNEQFF
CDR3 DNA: TGTGCCAGCAGCGCTAAGCGGGCCACCTACAATGAGCAGTTCTTC

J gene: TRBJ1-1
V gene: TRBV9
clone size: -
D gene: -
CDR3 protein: CASSAGALGPTEAFF
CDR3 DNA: TGTGCCAGCAGCGCTGGGGCCCTCGGGCCCACTGAAGCTTTCTTT

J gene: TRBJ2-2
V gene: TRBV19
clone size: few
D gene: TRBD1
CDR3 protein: CASSTPRGGDTGELFF
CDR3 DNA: TGTGCCAGTAGTACCCCCCGAGGGGGCGACACCGGGGAGCTGTTTTTT

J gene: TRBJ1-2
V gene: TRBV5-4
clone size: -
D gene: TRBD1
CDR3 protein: CASSQTGSHGYTF
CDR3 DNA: TGTGCCAGCAGTCAGACAGGGAGCCATGGCTACACCTTC

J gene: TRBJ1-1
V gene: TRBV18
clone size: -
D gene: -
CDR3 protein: CASSSQGWNTEAFF
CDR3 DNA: TGTGCCAGCTCATCACAGGGTTGGAACACTGAAGCTTTCTTT

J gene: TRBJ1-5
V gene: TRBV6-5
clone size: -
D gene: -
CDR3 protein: CASSYSKGGQPQHF
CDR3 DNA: TGTGCCAGCAGTTACTCGAAGGGGGGCCAGCCCCAGCATTTT

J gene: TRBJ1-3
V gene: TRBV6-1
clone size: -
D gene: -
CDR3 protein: CASSVWLSGHGNTIYF
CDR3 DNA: TGTGCCAGCAGTGTTTGGTTATCTGGGCACGGAAACACCATATATTTT

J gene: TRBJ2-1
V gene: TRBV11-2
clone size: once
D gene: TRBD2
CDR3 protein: CASSLGAGGLINEQFF
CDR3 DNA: TGTGCCAGCAGCTTAGGGGCGGGGGGACTAATCAATGAGCAGTTCTTC

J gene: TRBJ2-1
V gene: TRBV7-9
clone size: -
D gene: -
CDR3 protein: CASSLSGGNNEQFF
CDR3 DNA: TGTGCCAGCAGCTTAAGTGGGGGGAACAATGAGCAGTTCTTC

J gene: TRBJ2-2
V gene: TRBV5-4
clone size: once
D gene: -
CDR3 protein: CASSFGGRANTGELFF
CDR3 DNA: TGTGCCAGCAGCTTTGGAGGACGAGCGAACACCGGGGAGCTGTTTTTT

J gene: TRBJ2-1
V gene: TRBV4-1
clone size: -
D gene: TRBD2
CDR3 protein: CASTGLASDEQFF
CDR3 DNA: TGCGCCAGCACGGGACTAGCGTCGGATGAGCAGTTCTTC

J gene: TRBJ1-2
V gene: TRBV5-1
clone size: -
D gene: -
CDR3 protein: CASSLAANYGYTF
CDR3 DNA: TGCGCCAGCAGCTTGGCTGCTAACTATGGCTACACCTTC

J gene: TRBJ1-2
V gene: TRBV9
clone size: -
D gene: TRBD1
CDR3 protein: CASSVTGMNYGYTF
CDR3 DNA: TGTGCCAGCAGCGTGACAGGGATGAACTATGGCTACACCTTC

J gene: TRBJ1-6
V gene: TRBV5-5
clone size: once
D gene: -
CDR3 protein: CASSLVDGDSPLHF
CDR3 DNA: TGTGCCAGCAGCTTGGTCGACGGCGATTCACCCCTCCACTTT

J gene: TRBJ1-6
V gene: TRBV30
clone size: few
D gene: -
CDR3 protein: CAWSVDASSYNSPLHF
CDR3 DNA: TGTGCCTGGAGTGTAGATGCGAGCTCCTATAATTCACCCCTCCACTTT

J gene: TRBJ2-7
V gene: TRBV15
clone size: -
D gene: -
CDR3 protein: CATSKWDNREQYF
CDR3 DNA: TGTGCCACCAGCAAGTGGGACAATCGCGAGCAGTACTTC

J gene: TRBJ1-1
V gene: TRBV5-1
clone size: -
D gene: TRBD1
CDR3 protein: CASSSGTAAEAFF
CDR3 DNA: TGCGCCAGCAGCTCCGGGACAGCGGCTGAAGCTTTCTTT

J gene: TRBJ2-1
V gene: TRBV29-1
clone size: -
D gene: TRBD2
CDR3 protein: CSYPGLATNEQFF
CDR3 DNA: TGCAGCTACCCGGGACTAGCGACGAATGAGCAGTTCTTC

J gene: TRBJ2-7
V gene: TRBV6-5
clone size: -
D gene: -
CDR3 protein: CASSYSPRNSYEQYF
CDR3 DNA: TGTGCCAGCAGTTACTCCCCCAGGAACTCCTACGAGCAGTACTTC

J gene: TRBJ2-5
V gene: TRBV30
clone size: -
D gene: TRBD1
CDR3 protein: CACRQGAGETQYF
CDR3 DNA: TGTGCCTGTCGTCAGGGGGCTGGGGAGACCCAGTACTTC

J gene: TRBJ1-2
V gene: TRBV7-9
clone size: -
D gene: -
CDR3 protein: CASIPLGALTASLGYTF
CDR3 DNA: TGTGCCTCAATCCCCCTTGGGGCCTTGACGGCGTCCCTTGGCTACACCTTC

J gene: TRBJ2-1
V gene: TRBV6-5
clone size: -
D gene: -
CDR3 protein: CASTGAGYNEQFF
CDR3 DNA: TGTGCCTCCACGGGGGCCGGCTACAATGAGCAGTTCTTC

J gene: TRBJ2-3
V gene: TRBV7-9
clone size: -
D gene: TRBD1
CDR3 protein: CASSSETGVITDTQYF
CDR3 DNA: TGTGCCAGCAGCTCAGAGACAGGGGTAATCACAGATACGCAGTATTTT

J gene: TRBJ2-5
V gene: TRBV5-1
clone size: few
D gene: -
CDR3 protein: CASSSAETQYF
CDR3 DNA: TGCGCCAGCAGCTCGGCAGAGACCCAGTACTTC

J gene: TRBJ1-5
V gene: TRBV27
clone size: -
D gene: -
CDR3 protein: CASSSLGREDNQPQHF
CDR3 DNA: TGTGCCAGCAGTTCGCTGGGCAGGGAAGACAATCAGCCCCAGCATTTT

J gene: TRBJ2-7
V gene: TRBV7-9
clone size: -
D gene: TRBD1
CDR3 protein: CASSSGWTGSEQYF
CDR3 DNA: TGTGCCAGCAGCTCAGGATGGACAGGGAGCGAGCAGTACTTC

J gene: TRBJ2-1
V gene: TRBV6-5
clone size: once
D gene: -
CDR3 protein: CASSYSGDEQFF
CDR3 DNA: TGTGCCAGCAGTTACTCGGGCGATGAGCAGTTCTTC

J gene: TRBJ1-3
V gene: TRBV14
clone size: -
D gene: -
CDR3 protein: CASSNTGGSSSGNTIYF
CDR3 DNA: TGTGCCAGCAGCAATACCGGTGGGAGCTCCTCTGGAAACACCATATATTTT

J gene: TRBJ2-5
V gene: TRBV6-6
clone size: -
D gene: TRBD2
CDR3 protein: CASSYSMAGVQETQYF
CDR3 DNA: TGTGCCAGCAGTTACTCGATGGCGGGAGTCCAAGAGACCCAGTACTTC

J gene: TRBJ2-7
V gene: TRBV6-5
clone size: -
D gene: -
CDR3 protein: CASSPPGSYEQYF
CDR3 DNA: TGTGCCAGCAGTCCCCCGGGATCCTACGAGCAGTACTTC